This passage covers 4 T cell receptor beta chains from one sample sequenced in a study of lymphopenia after photon versus proton radiotherapy. The protocol was immunoSEQ multiplex PCR, while the TCRdb copy is restricted to in-frame clones and leaves out a portion. The sample has approximately 66,000 clones, approximately 86% seen once. The input for sequencing was peripheral blood, taken from a patient treated with photon-based radiotherapy. The source is a man aged 35 to 55 with gastric cancer.

The genes are TRBV6-1 and TRBJ2-7; TRBD1 agrees at 7 bases. V shed 6 bases, J shed 11 bases, and the junction held 7 bases outside the gene matches. The germline V gene has CDR1 MNHNS and CDR2 SASEGT. CDR3 length: 11 amino acids. CDR3 in amino acids: CASRDDREEYF. The CDR3 bases are TGTGCCAGCAGGGACGACAGGGAAGAGTACTTC.

The genes are TRBV18 and TRBJ2-5, with D tentatively TRBD2 (5 bases). The length of the CDR3 is 13 residues. V lost 3 bases, J lost 5 bases, and 10 bases lay in between. Per the germline V gene, CDR1 is KGHSH and CDR2 is LQKENI. CDR3 sequence (DNA): TGTGCCAGCTCACCGAACCGGAGGGAGACCCAGTACTTC. Translation gives CASSPNRRETQYF.

This clone has a single count. The gene calls are TRBV5-4 and TRBJ1-5, with D possibly matching TRBD1 (5 bases). V lost 0 bases, J lost 1 base, and 8 bases lay in between. CDR3 length: 15 residues. The germline gives CDR1 SGHNT, CDR2 YYREEE (reference sequence). The CDR3 region is CASSLGQGSNQPQHF. CDR3 sequence (DNA): TGTGCCAGCAGCTTGGGTCAGGGCAGCAATCAGCCCCAGCATTTT.

The chain combines TRBV5-6 with TRBJ1-2; D call uncertain. The CDR3 consists of 12 residues. Germline V CDR1 and CDR2: SGHDT, YYEEEE. V lost 4 bases and J lost 8, with 12 bases in between. CDR3 in DNA: TGTGCCAGCAGCACCCAGGAGGGCGGCTACACCTTC. It codes for CASSTQEGGYTF.